A selection of T cell receptor beta chains follows, all from one sample in a study of PD-L1 blockade in urothelial cancer. Repertoires were generated with immunoSEQ multiplex PCR, while TCRdb's copy carries only in-frame clones and drops some. Seen here are some 89,000 clones, about 85% observed once, and the top ten hold roughly 14%. The specimen was PBMCs, collected around atezolizumab (anti-PD-L1) treatment. The receptors derive from a man between 60 and 75 years old with urothelial cancer. CDR3s include the opening cysteine and the closing phenylalanine or tryptophan. The order of the fields is clone size, J gene, V gene, D gene, CDR3 DNA, CDR3 protein. D genes are given only for firm matches. Part of the rows lack a size; the others show once, few, many or a class for expanded clones.

clone_size: NA; j_call: TRBJ2-7; v_call: TRBV29-1; d_call: NA; cdr3_nt: TGCAGCGCCGAAAAGGGGGGGCAGGACGAGCAGTACTTC; cdr3_aa: CSAEKGGQDEQYF
clone_size: NA; j_call: TRBJ1-1; v_call: TRBV11-2; d_call: NA; cdr3_nt: TGTGCCAGCAGCTTAGCAGGTACCCAAGGTTTCTTT; cdr3_aa: CASSLAGTQGFF
clone_size: NA; j_call: TRBJ2-1; v_call: TRBV5-1; d_call: TRBD1; cdr3_nt: TGCGCCAGCAGCTTGACCGGACAGGGCATGTCCTACAATGAGCAGTTCTTC; cdr3_aa: CASSLTGQGMSYNEQFF
clone_size: NA; j_call: TRBJ2-7; v_call: TRBV5-1; d_call: NA; cdr3_nt: TGCGCCAGCAGTCCTTCGGCGGGGCAGACCTCCTACGAGCAGTACTTC; cdr3_aa: CASSPSAGQTSYEQYF
clone_size: NA; j_call: TRBJ2-1; v_call: TRBV7-3; d_call: NA; cdr3_nt: TGTGCCAGCAGCTTAGGGAACGACAGGACTAATGAGCAGTTCTTC; cdr3_aa: CASSLGNDRTNEQFF
clone_size: NA; j_call: TRBJ2-7; v_call: TRBV19; d_call: NA; cdr3_nt: TGTGCCAGTAGTAAACCCCTAGGTCAGCGGTACGAGCAGTACTTC; cdr3_aa: CASSKPLGQRYEQYF
clone_size: few; j_call: TRBJ1-4; v_call: TRBV14; d_call: NA; cdr3_nt: TGTGCCAGCAGCCAAAGAACGCGCTATAATGAAAAACTGTTTTTT; cdr3_aa: CASSQRTRYNEKLFF
clone_size: NA; j_call: TRBJ1-1; v_call: TRBV7-9; d_call: NA; cdr3_nt: TGTGCCAGCAGCCGGGGAGGAACGAACACTGAAGCTTTCTTT; cdr3_aa: CASSRGGTNTEAFF
clone_size: NA; j_call: TRBJ2-7; v_call: TRBV7-3; d_call: TRBD2; cdr3_nt: TGTGCCAGCAGCTTGATATTAGCGGGTGTCTCCTACGAGCAGTACTTC; cdr3_aa: CASSLILAGVSYEQYF
clone_size: NA; j_call: TRBJ2-1; v_call: TRBV27; d_call: NA; cdr3_nt: TGTGCCAGCAGGGCTCCAACTAGTACCTACAATGAGCAGTTCTTC; cdr3_aa: CASRAPTSTYNEQFF
clone_size: few; j_call: TRBJ1-6; v_call: TRBV9; d_call: NA; cdr3_nt: TGTGCCAGCGGCGACTCTTCACCCCTCCACTTT; cdr3_aa: CASGDSSPLHF
clone_size: NA; j_call: TRBJ2-7; v_call: TRBV27; d_call: NA; cdr3_nt: TGTGCCAGCAGTTTGGAGACAGGCTATACGAGCAGTTATTACTTC; cdr3_aa: CASSLETGYTSSYYF
clone_size: few; j_call: TRBJ1-1; v_call: TRBV19; d_call: NA; cdr3_nt: TGTGCCAGTAGTACCCACGGGGGTGCTGAAGCTTTCTTT; cdr3_aa: CASSTHGGAEAFF
clone_size: once; j_call: TRBJ1-1; v_call: TRBV28; d_call: NA; cdr3_nt: TGTGCCAGCAGCTACGGGGGACGGTGGAACACTGAAGCTTTCTTT; cdr3_aa: CASSYGGRWNTEAFF
clone_size: NA; j_call: TRBJ1-1; v_call: TRBV19; d_call: NA; cdr3_nt: TGTGCCAGTAGTCAGGGGTACACTGAAGCTTTCTTT; cdr3_aa: CASSQGYTEAFF
clone_size: NA; j_call: TRBJ2-1; v_call: TRBV30; d_call: NA; cdr3_nt: TGTGCCTGGGCGGACAGTTACAATGAGCAGTTCTTC; cdr3_aa: CAWADSYNEQFF
clone_size: NA; j_call: TRBJ1-1; v_call: TRBV7-3; d_call: NA; cdr3_nt: TGTGCCAGCAGCTTAACTGTTGGGGGCCGAACTGAAGCTTTCTTT; cdr3_aa: CASSLTVGGRTEAFF
clone_size: NA; j_call: TRBJ2-7; v_call: TRBV6-6; d_call: NA; cdr3_nt: TGTGCCAGCAGTTATGGCCCTACAGTTCTCGAGCAGTACTTC; cdr3_aa: CASSYGPTVLEQYF
clone_size: NA; j_call: TRBJ1-6; v_call: TRBV5-5; d_call: NA; cdr3_nt: TGTGCCAGCAGCTTGACAGGGAGCTCCTATAATTCACCCCTCCACTTT; cdr3_aa: CASSLTGSSYNSPLHF
clone_size: NA; j_call: TRBJ2-1; v_call: TRBV11-2; d_call: TRBD2; cdr3_nt: TGTGCCAGCAGGGAAGCGGGAGCTCTTGAGCAGTTCTTC; cdr3_aa: CASREAGALEQFF
clone_size: NA; j_call: TRBJ1-5; v_call: TRBV2; d_call: NA; cdr3_nt: TGTGCCAGCAGTGGAGACAATCAGCCCCAGCATTTT; cdr3_aa: CASSGDNQPQHF
clone_size: NA; j_call: TRBJ1-4; v_call: TRBV7-9; d_call: TRBD1; cdr3_nt: TGTGCCAGCACCTCTGTCCATCTTGTAGGGGGCATTGAAAAACTGTTTTTT; cdr3_aa: CASTSVHLVGGIEKLFF
clone_size: NA; j_call: TRBJ1-2; v_call: TRBV5-1; d_call: NA; cdr3_nt: TGCGCCAGCAGCTTAACAGGGAGTACAGGTGGCTACACCTTC; cdr3_aa: CASSLTGSTGGYTF
clone_size: NA; j_call: TRBJ1-4; v_call: TRBV5-1; d_call: NA; cdr3_nt: TGCGCCAGCAGCTTGTATCAGGGCAGTGGTGAAAAACTGTTTTTT; cdr3_aa: CASSLYQGSGEKLFF
clone_size: NA; j_call: TRBJ1-2; v_call: TRBV11-3; d_call: NA; cdr3_nt: TGTGCCAGCAGCCCAGGGGCCTCTGATTATGGCTACACCTTC; cdr3_aa: CASSPGASDYGYTF
clone_size: few; j_call: TRBJ2-7; v_call: TRBV5-5; d_call: TRBD1; cdr3_nt: TGTGCCAGCAGCCTAGAACAGGGGACCTACTACGAGCAGTACTTC; cdr3_aa: CASSLEQGTYYEQYF
clone_size: NA; j_call: TRBJ2-3; v_call: TRBV30; d_call: TRBD2; cdr3_nt: TGTGCCTGGAACGGGGTACAGCGGGAGACAGATACGCAGTATTTT; cdr3_aa: CAWNGVQRETDTQYF
clone_size: NA; j_call: TRBJ2-3; v_call: TRBV5-4; d_call: TRBD2; cdr3_nt: TGTGCCAGCAGCTTCGGCGGGGGGCGATCAGATACGCAGTATTTT; cdr3_aa: CASSFGGGRSDTQYF
clone_size: NA; j_call: TRBJ2-7; v_call: TRBV18; d_call: TRBD2; cdr3_nt: TGTGCCAGCTCACCACAGCGACCGGGACTAAGAAATTCCTACGAGCAGTACTTC; cdr3_aa: CASSPQRPGLRNSYEQYF
clone_size: NA; j_call: TRBJ1-5; v_call: TRBV6-6; d_call: TRBD1; cdr3_nt: TGTGCCAGCAGCCGGACAGGGGACGATCAGCCCCAGCATTTT; cdr3_aa: CASSRTGDDQPQHF
clone_size: few; j_call: TRBJ2-7; v_call: TRBV28; d_call: TRBD1; cdr3_nt: TGTGCCAGCAGACCCGGGACAGGGGTCTCCGAGCAGTACTTC; cdr3_aa: CASRPGTGVSEQYF
clone_size: NA; j_call: TRBJ1-1; v_call: TRBV7-9; d_call: NA; cdr3_nt: TGTGCCAGCAGCTTAGGACAGATGAACACTGAAGCTTTCTTT; cdr3_aa: CASSLGQMNTEAFF
clone_size: NA; j_call: TRBJ2-4; v_call: TRBV7-2; d_call: NA; cdr3_nt: TGTGCCAGCAGCTCAGGACACAAAAACATTCAGTACTTC; cdr3_aa: CASSSGHKNIQYF
clone_size: NA; j_call: TRBJ1-1; v_call: TRBV6-5; d_call: TRBD1; cdr3_nt: TGTGCCAGCAGTTACTACAAACAGGGGTACACTGAAGCTTTCTTT; cdr3_aa: CASSYYKQGYTEAFF
clone_size: NA; j_call: TRBJ1-6; v_call: TRBV19; d_call: TRBD1; cdr3_nt: TGTGCCAGTAGTATCAGGGCCGAGGGGGCAGGGAGCTCCTATAATTCACCCCTCCACTTT; cdr3_aa: CASSIRAEGAGSSYNSPLHF
clone_size: NA; j_call: TRBJ2-7; v_call: TRBV11-2; d_call: TRBD2; cdr3_nt: TGTGCCAGCAGCTGGGGGACTAGCGCCTCTCGCGAGCAGTACTTC; cdr3_aa: CASSWGTSASREQYF